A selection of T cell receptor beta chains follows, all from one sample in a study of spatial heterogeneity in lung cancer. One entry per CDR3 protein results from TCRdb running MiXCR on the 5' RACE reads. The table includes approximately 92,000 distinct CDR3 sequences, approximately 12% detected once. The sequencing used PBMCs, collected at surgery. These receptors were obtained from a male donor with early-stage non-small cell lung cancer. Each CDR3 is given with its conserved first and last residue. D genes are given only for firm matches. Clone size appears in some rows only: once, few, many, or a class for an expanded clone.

CDR3nt: TGTGCCAGCAGTCGGTCGGGAGTAGGAGGGGAGACCCAGTACTTC
CDR3aa: CASSRSGVGGETQYF
d_gene: NA
v_gene: TRBV6-2/TRBV6-3
j_gene: TRBJ2-5
abundance: NA

CDR3nt: TGTGCCACCAGTGATTTTCAAGGACAGCCCCAGCATTTT
CDR3aa: CATSDFQGQPQHF
d_gene: NA
v_gene: TRBV24-1
j_gene: TRBJ1-5
abundance: many

CDR3nt: TGTGCCAGCAGCTTAGCGGGGGAAGGGAGAGCCAAAAACATTCAGTACTTC
CDR3aa: CASSLAGEGRAKNIQYF
d_gene: NA
v_gene: TRBV7-6
j_gene: TRBJ2-4
abundance: many

CDR3nt: TGTGCCAGCAGTTTCTACAGGGAAAATGAAAAACTGTTTTTT
CDR3aa: CASSFYRENEKLFF
d_gene: NA
v_gene: TRBV12-3/TRBV12-4
j_gene: TRBJ1-4
abundance: few

CDR3nt: TGTGCCAGCAGCTTAGCGGGTCTAGCGGGGATAAGCACAGATACGCAGTATTTT
CDR3aa: CASSLAGLAGISTDTQYF
d_gene: TRBD2
v_gene: TRBV7-2
j_gene: TRBJ2-3
abundance: many

CDR3nt: TGCGCCAGCAGCCGATTAGCGGGAGGATCAGAAGAGACCCAGTACTTC
CDR3aa: CASSRLAGGSEETQYF
d_gene: TRBD2
v_gene: TRBV4-1
j_gene: TRBJ2-5
abundance: NA

CDR3nt: TGCAGTGCTAGTCGGGGGACAGTCAATGAGCAGTTCTTC
CDR3aa: CSASRGTVNEQFF
d_gene: NA
v_gene: TRBV20-1
j_gene: TRBJ2-1
abundance: few

CDR3nt: TGTGCCAGTAGCGGGGGGGAATACAATGAGCAGTTCTTC
CDR3aa: CASSGGEYNEQFF
d_gene: TRBD2
v_gene: TRBV19
j_gene: TRBJ2-1
abundance: few

CDR3nt: TGTGCCAGCAGCTTACAGGAGTGGCCCCAGCATTTT
CDR3aa: CASSLQEWPQHF
d_gene: NA
v_gene: TRBV7-9
j_gene: TRBJ1-5
abundance: NA

CDR3nt: TGCAGCGTTGACCGGTCTAGCGTTACATCCCAAGAGACCCAGTACTTC
CDR3aa: CSVDRSSVTSQETQYF
d_gene: NA
v_gene: TRBV29-1
j_gene: TRBJ2-5
abundance: NA

CDR3nt: TGCAGTGCTAGAGTGGTAGCGGGTCAAGAGACCCAGTACTTC
CDR3aa: CSARVVAGQETQYF
d_gene: TRBD2
v_gene: TRBV20-1
j_gene: TRBJ2-5
abundance: NA

CDR3nt: TGCGCCAGCAGCCCGTCATTACCAGGTCGAGATACGCAGTATTTT
CDR3aa: CASSPSLPGRDTQYF
d_gene: NA
v_gene: TRBV5-1
j_gene: TRBJ2-3
abundance: few

CDR3nt: TGTGCCAGCAGTTTATATGGCGGAAGCTCCTACGAGCAGTACTTC
CDR3aa: CASSLYGGSSYEQYF
d_gene: NA
v_gene: TRBV28
j_gene: TRBJ2-7
abundance: NA

CDR3nt: TGTGCCAGCAGACGCAGCACAGATACGCAGTATTTT
CDR3aa: CASRRSTDTQYF
d_gene: NA
v_gene: TRBV12-3/TRBV12-4
j_gene: TRBJ2-3
abundance: NA

CDR3nt: TGCAGTGCTAGACCATCAAGTGTAGCCTACGAGCAGTACTTC
CDR3aa: CSARPSSVAYEQYF
d_gene: NA
v_gene: TRBV20-1
j_gene: TRBJ2-7
abundance: few

CDR3nt: TGTGCCAGCAGTTACGTGGAGGGGGGAACTGAAGCTTTCTTT
CDR3aa: CASSYVEGGTEAFF
d_gene: NA
v_gene: TRBV6-5
j_gene: TRBJ1-1
abundance: many

CDR3nt: TGTGCCAGCGGCCGGGACAGGGTATGGGAGCAGTACTTC
CDR3aa: CASGRDRVWEQYF
d_gene: TRBD1
v_gene: TRBV6-2/TRBV6-3
j_gene: TRBJ2-7
abundance: NA

CDR3nt: TGTGCCAGCAGTTCCGCAGGGGGCTCTGGAAACACCATATATTTT
CDR3aa: CASSSAGGSGNTIYF
d_gene: TRBD1
v_gene: TRBV28
j_gene: TRBJ1-3
abundance: many

CDR3nt: TGCGCCAGCAGCTCCTATACGACGGGGGGCACTGAAGCTTTCTTT
CDR3aa: CASSSYTTGGTEAFF
d_gene: NA
v_gene: TRBV5-1
j_gene: TRBJ1-1
abundance: NA

CDR3nt: TGTGCCTGGAACGGCAATCTAGGTGGGGGCTACACCTTC
CDR3aa: CAWNGNLGGGYTF
d_gene: NA
v_gene: TRBV30
j_gene: TRBJ1-2
abundance: few

CDR3nt: TGCGCCAGCAGCTTGAGGTTCGTAGGTGAGCAGTTCTTC
CDR3aa: CASSLRFVGEQFF
d_gene: NA
v_gene: TRBV5-1
j_gene: TRBJ2-1
abundance: few

CDR3nt: TGTGCCAGCAGTGAATTTGGGGATGAAAAACTGTTTTTT
CDR3aa: CASSEFGDEKLFF
d_gene: NA
v_gene: TRBV25-1
j_gene: TRBJ1-4
abundance: NA

CDR3nt: TGTGCCAGCAAAAGCGGGGGGAGCACAGATACGCAGTATTTT
CDR3aa: CASKSGGSTDTQYF
d_gene: TRBD2
v_gene: TRBV6-4
j_gene: TRBJ2-3
abundance: many

CDR3nt: TGTGCCTGCGGCAGGAACTCCGAGCAGTACTTC
CDR3aa: CACGRNSEQYF
d_gene: NA
v_gene: TRBV28
j_gene: TRBJ2-7
abundance: NA

CDR3nt: TGTGCCATCAGTTTGGGAGATAATTCACCCCTCCACTTT
CDR3aa: CAISLGDNSPLHF
d_gene: NA
v_gene: TRBV10-3
j_gene: TRBJ1-6
abundance: NA

CDR3nt: TGCAGTGCTAGAGATCAAGCCATCTACAATGAGCAGTTCTTC
CDR3aa: CSARDQAIYNEQFF
d_gene: NA
v_gene: TRBV20-1
j_gene: TRBJ2-1
abundance: few

CDR3nt: TGCAGTGCTGAAGGACAGGGGATCCCCTACGAGCAGTACTTC
CDR3aa: CSAEGQGIPYEQYF
d_gene: TRBD1
v_gene: TRBV20-1
j_gene: TRBJ2-7
abundance: few

CDR3nt: TGTGCCAGCAGCTTTGGGACAGGGATAAGACTTGGCAAAAACATTCAGTACTTC
CDR3aa: CASSFGTGIRLGKNIQYF
d_gene: TRBD1
v_gene: TRBV11-2
j_gene: TRBJ2-4
abundance: few

CDR3nt: TGTGCCAGCAGTTTCGGGACATACTATGGCTACACCTTC
CDR3aa: CASSFGTYYGYTF
d_gene: NA
v_gene: TRBV28
j_gene: TRBJ1-2
abundance: few

CDR3nt: TGTGCCAGCAGCTTATCCCTAGGCCGCTTGTATTTT
CDR3aa: CASSLSLGRLYF
d_gene: NA
v_gene: TRBV7-2
j_gene: TRBJ1-5
abundance: few

CDR3nt: TGTGCCAGCAGTTACTCCGGCAGGGGGAAGGGCTACACCTTC
CDR3aa: CASSYSGRGKGYTF
d_gene: TRBD1
v_gene: TRBV6-5
j_gene: TRBJ1-2
abundance: few